This record concerns one T cell receptor (beta chain) sequence. No antigen is known for it. No much larger clone is present one base from it, and per-base qualities are unavailable. After removal of 2 bases from V and 2 bases from J, the junction retains 10 bases not matched to a gene. From the cysteine up to the phenylalanine, the CDR3 has a length of 18 residues. Just CDR3 DNA is preserved here, 54 bases in frame from base 1. Looking up the germline V gene (reference sequence) yields CDR1 SGHKS and CDR2 YYEKEE. TCRbeta CDR3 regions were amplified from genomic DNA using the immunoSEQ Assay, a bias-controlled multiplex PCR. Processing in the source paper ran as follows. Nucleated cell counts per sample were estimated from amplification of reference gene primers within the assay. Sequence reads were collapsed and filtered to measure the absolute abundance of every unique TCRbeta CDR3 rearrangement. For each sample, productive Simpson clonality was calculated by taking the square root of Simpson's diversity index across productive rearrangements. In TCRdb, the immuneACCESS table is reduced to in-frame sequences with V and J assigned. These tables do not hold every clone; where another copy was compared, an unresolved V gene accounts for under half, and the others remain unexplained. That table is the source of V, J and clone size, and D and trimming were worked out from the DNA. The sample table contains 100,000 to 120,000 clones; only one count was recorded for roughly 79% of them. The ten largest clonotypes hold 16% of the sample.

Whole blood was collected in K2EDTA tubes by collaborating institutions according to the institutions' own protocols. Collaborator samples were shipped for TCRbeta analysis as frozen whole blood, isolated PBMCs, or DNA extracted from either sample type. This record comes from a study of blood T cell repertoires in COVID-19 (TCRdb year 2020). Study-level background: Samples covering the acute and convalescent phases of COVID-19 were provided by collaborators in the United States, Italy and Spain. The samples were drawn from the first 160 participants of the ongoing ImmuneRACE study and from roughly 1,300 subjects provided by 6 global collaborators. Where available, HLA class I and class II types were taken from metadata supplied by the sample provider and were not determined by assay-based typing. The prospective study material was composed of cDNA or gDNA derived from T cells, B-cell-depleted T cells, or PBMCs. The dataset comprised deeply sampled blood TCRbeta repertoires from subjects exposed to, actively infected with, or recovered from COVID-19. The repertoires were released in a freely available public database meant as a resource for research on the immune response to SARS-CoV-2. Sample metadata almost always included a de-identified subject ID, COVID-19 status, age in years and sex. What the authors observed across the whole study: The quantity of clinical and demographic metadata differed by source and by participant and was supplied without curation.

The specimen sequenced was peripheral blood. This TCR derives from an elderly woman with active or convalescent COVID-19. The sequence joins TRBV5-5 to TRBJ2-4; 10 central bases correspond to TRBD2. The base sequence is TGTGCCAGCAGCTTTCTAGCGGGAGCGGCTTCATCCAAAAACATTCAGTACTTC. This is translated as CASSFLAGAASSKNIQYF. Full variable domain (CDR3 extended with the reference TRBV5-5 and TRBJ2-4 proteins): DAGVTQSPTHLIKTRGQQVTLRCSPISGHKSVSWYQQVLGQGPQFIFQYYEKEERGRGNFPDRFSARQFPNYSSELNVNALLLGDSALYLCASSFLAGAASSKNIQYFGAGTRLSVL.